Included here is one T cell receptor (delta chain) sequence, with context. Given a far larger clone just one base away, this is likely a sequencing read error. The same CDR3 arises from other DNA sequences in this sample as well. This sample was taken from a study of γδ T cells in repeated Plasmodium falciparum infection. TCRdb re-called the multiplex PCR reads via CATT. Counted here are under 60,000 delta-chain clones, about 1.6% occurring once; the ten biggest clones make up approximately 8.6%. Sequenced material: gamma-delta T cells from blood. This TCR derives from a pool of human donors (malaria-infected and uninfected, not separated).

CDR3 nucleotide sequence: TGTGCTCTTGGGGAACTCCATACCTTCCTACAGACCCCGTACTGGGGGATACAGTCTTGCACCGATAAGCTCATCTTT. Residues: CALGELHTFLQTPYWGIQSCTDKLIF. The V segment is TRDV1, and no J call was made; the table's D call, TRDD3, has no DNA check behind it. Germline V gene data show CDR1 as TSWWSYY and CDR2 as QGS. This CDR3 is built from 26 residues.